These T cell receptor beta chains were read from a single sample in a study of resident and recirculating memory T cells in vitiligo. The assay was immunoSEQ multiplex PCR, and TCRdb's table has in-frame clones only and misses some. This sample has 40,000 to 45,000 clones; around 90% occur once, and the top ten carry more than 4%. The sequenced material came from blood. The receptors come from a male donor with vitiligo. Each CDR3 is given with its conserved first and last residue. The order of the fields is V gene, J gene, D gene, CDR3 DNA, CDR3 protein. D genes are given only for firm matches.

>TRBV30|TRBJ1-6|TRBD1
TGTGCCTGGAGTTTTGGCGACAGGGCTAATTCACCCCTCCACTTT
CAWSFGDRANSPLHF
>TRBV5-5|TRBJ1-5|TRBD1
TGTGCCAGCAGCTACACAGGGGGAGGTAATCAGCCCCAGCATTTT
CASSYTGGGNQPQHF
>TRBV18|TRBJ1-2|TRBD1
TGTGCCAGCTCACCCCGGACAGGGGAGGGTGGTGGCTACACCTTC
CASSPRTGEGGGYTF
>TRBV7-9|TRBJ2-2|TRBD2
TGTGCCAGCAGCTCGCCGGGACTAGGAGCCGGGGAGCTGTTTTTT
CASSSPGLGAGELFF
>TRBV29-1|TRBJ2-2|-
TGCAGCGGTCGGATCGGGACGAACACCGGGGAGCTGTTTTTT
CSGRIGTNTGELFF
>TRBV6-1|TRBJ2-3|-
TGTGCCAGCAGTGCCACATGGTGGGATACGCAGTATTTT
CASSATWWDTQYF
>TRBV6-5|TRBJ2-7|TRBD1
TGTGCCAGCAGTTACTCAGGGGGCGCGAGCTACGAGCAGTACTTC
CASSYSGGASYEQYF
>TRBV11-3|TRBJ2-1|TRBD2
TGTGCCAGCAGCTTCGGACTAGCGGGGGGGAGGGAGCAGTTCTTC
CASSFGLAGGREQFF
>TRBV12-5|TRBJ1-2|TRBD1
TGTGCTAGTGGTAGGGGGACAGGGGGCTTTTTACGTGGCTACACCTTC
CASGRGTGGFLRGYTF
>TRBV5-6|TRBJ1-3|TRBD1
TGTGCCAGCCAACGGACAGGGCGAGGAAACACCATATATTTT
CASQRTGRGNTIYF
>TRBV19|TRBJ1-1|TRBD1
TGTGCCAGTAGTATTGGGGGTGGACAGGGAACTGAAGCTTTCTTT
CASSIGGGQGTEAFF
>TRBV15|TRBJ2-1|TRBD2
TGTGCCACCAGCAGGACTAGCGGGGCCTACAATGAGCAGTTCTTC
CATSRTSGAYNEQFF
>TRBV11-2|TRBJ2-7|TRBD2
TGTGCCAGCAGCAAAGCCGCGGGGGAAGGCTACGAGCAGTACTTC
CASSKAAGEGYEQYF
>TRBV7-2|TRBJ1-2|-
TGTGCCAGCAGCTATAAGGCGGGGGGGCCCCTAATCACCTTC
CASSYKAGGPLITF
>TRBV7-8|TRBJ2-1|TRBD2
TGTGCCAGCAGCTTATATGGGACTAGCGGGGGATATTCCTACAATGAGCAGTTCTTC
CASSLYGTSGGYSYNEQFF
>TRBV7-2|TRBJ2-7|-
TGTGCCAGCAGCGCACAGTCCGGCAGCTCCTACGAGCAGTACTTC
CASSAQSGSSYEQYF
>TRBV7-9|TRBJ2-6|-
TGTGCCAGCAGCCGTTCTGGGGCCAACGTCCTGACTTTC
CASSRSGANVLTF
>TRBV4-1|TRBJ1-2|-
TGCGCCAGCAGCCAAGATCCCGCGGGGACCCCGGGTAGCTACACCTTC
CASSQDPAGTPGSYTF